Shown below are 29 T cell receptor beta chains from a single sample sequenced in a study of circulating tumor DNA in untreated peripheral T-cell lymphoma. Sequencing was performed with immunoSEQ multiplex PCR; in TCRdb, only in-frame clones are kept and a portion is missing. The sample holds roughly 2,400 clones, 55% to 70% seen once. Sequencing was done on a sample of tumor tissue. These receptors originate from a human donor with peripheral T-cell lymphoma.

This CDR3 is CASSPEDLWNQPQHF. The DNA for the CDR3 is TGTGCCAGCTCACCAGAGGACCTGTGGAATCAGCCCCAGCATTTT. The chain combines TRBV18 with TRBJ1-5; D gene ambiguous. The CDR3 extends over 15 amino acids. The germline CDR1 and CDR2 sequences are KGHSH and LQKENI. The ends were cut back, 2 bases at V and 4 bases at J, with 12 bases in the middle. Variable domain in full (rest from reference TRBV18 and TRBJ1-5): NAGVMQNPRHLVRRRGQEARLRCSPMKGHSHVYWYRQLPEEGLKFMVYLQKENIIDESGMPKERFSAEFPKEGPSILRIQQVVRGDSAAYFCASSPEDLWNQPQHFGDGTRLSIL.

This rearrangement joins TRBV11-3 to TRBJ1-1, with a weak D call TRBD1 (5 bases). This CDR3 contains 14 residues. Germline loops: CDR1 SGHNT, CDR2 YENEEA. The ends were cut back, 5 bases at V and 5 bases at J, with 15 bases in the middle. Here the CDR3 DNA reads TGTGCCAGCAGCCCTAGACAGATTGGGACTGAAGCTTTCTTT. Translating gives CASSPRQIGTEAFF.

As DNA, the CDR3 is TGTGCCATCAGTGGGCCCTCGGCCCGCCCGAGCTATGGCTACACCTTC. Protein: CAISGPSARPSYGYTF. The chain has TRBV10-3 and TRBJ1-2, with D unclear. CDR3 length equals 16 residues. CDR1 is ENHRY, CDR2 SYGVKD, per germline. V was trimmed by 4 bases and J by 4 bases, leaving 19 bases between them.

The chain couples TRBV29-1 to TRBJ2-3, with 7 bases lining up with TRBD1. The V segment lost 6 bases and the J segment 4 bases; nucleotides outside the gene matches: 10. Germline CDR1 reads SQVTM; CDR2 reads ANQGSEA. There are 14 residues in the CDR3. This CDR3 is CSVWNRGDADTQYF. The CDR3 DNA is TGCAGCGTCTGGAACAGGGGAGACGCAGATACGCAGTATTTT.

V and J are TRBV4-1 and TRBJ1-2, with D unclear. The CDR3 length is 16 residues. V was shortened by 4 bases and J by 1 base, with 16 bases between the two germline ends. The germline V gene encodes CDR1 MGHRA and CDR2 YSYEKL. This CDR3 reads CASSPEVTRSNYGYTF. The CDR3 DNA reads TGCGCCAGCAGCCCCGAAGTCACCAGGAGTAACTATGGCTACACCTTC.

The V call is TRBV7-7, the J call TRBJ2-2; 8 positions match TRBD1. Per the germline V gene, CDR1 is SSHAT and CDR2 is FNYEAQ (reference sequence). The CDR3 consists of 14 residues. Trimming removed 6 bases from V and 5 bases from J; junction bases left unmatched: 5. In nucleotides, the CDR3 is TGTGCCAGCAGGGGGACAGGCGGGACCGGGGAGCTGTTTTTT. Amino acids: CASRGTGGTGELFF.

The V and J genes are TRBV30 and TRBJ1-1, with 8 bases fitting TRBD1. Germline assignment: CDR1 GTSNPN and CDR2 SVGIG (reference sequence). This CDR3 spans 13 amino acids. Trimming removed 8 bases from V and 7 bases from J; junction bases left unmatched: 12. Written as DNA, the CDR3 is TGTGCCCGGGAAATAGACAGGGGCCTTGAAGCTTTCTTT. Protein product: CAREIDRGLEAFF.

This chain joins TRBV6-8 and TRBJ1-2; D unresolved. V dropped 7 bases and J dropped 2 bases, with 11 bases sitting between them. The CDR3 extends over 13 amino acids. The germline V gene encodes CDR1 MNHGY and CDR2 SAAAGT. CDR3 sequence (DNA): TGTGCCAGCAAACCTCAAGAAAACTATGGCTACACCTTC. Residues: CASKPQENYGYTF.

The rearrangement uses TRBV15 and TRBJ1-5; tentative D call: TRBD1 (6 bases). The CDR3 length is 17 residues. Per germline, CDR1 LNHNV and CDR2 YYDKDF (reference sequence). The V gene lost 4 bases and the J gene lost 3 bases, with 19 bases spanning the gap. The CDR3 bases are TGTGCCACCAGCACTAGAGAGGGGGGGAAATTCAATCAGCCCCAGCATTTT. Its translation: CATSTREGGKFNQPQHF.

The chain combines TRBV11-3 with TRBJ2-3; D ambiguous. The ends were cut back, 8 bases at V and 1 base at J, with 19 bases in the middle. The CDR3 is 16 residues long. The germline CDR1 and CDR2 sequences are SGHNT and YENEEA. CDR3 residues: CASGVAPDGRTDTQYF. CDR3 nucleotide sequence: TGTGCCAGCGGAGTAGCCCCGGACGGTCGCACAGATACGCAGTATTTT.

This chain joins TRBV6-8 and TRBJ2-3; TRBD2 agrees at 8 bases. The CDR3 is made up of 14 amino acids. The V and J ends lost 5 bases and 3 bases, in that order; junction bases with no gene match: 4. Germline V gene sequence: CDR1 MNHGY, CDR2 SAAAGT. In nucleotides, the CDR3 is TGTGCCAGCAGTCCAGCGGGAGCAACAGATACGCAGTATTTT. Encoded protein: CASSPAGATDTQYF.

In its sample, this clone ranks as medium-sized. The rearrangement uses TRBV10-2 and TRBJ2-1; the match to TRBD2 covers 8 bases. Looked up from germline, CDR1 is WSHSY and CDR2 is SAAADI. With V trimmed by 7 bases and J by 10 bases, 9 bases remained unmatched. The CDR3 spans 13 residues. The CDR3 DNA is TGCGCCAGCAACCCAGCGGGAGAGGAGGAGCAGTTCTTC. Translation gives CASNPAGEEEQFF.

The genes are TRBV2 and TRBJ1-2; 9 bases are a match to TRBD1. The CDR3 loop spans 15 amino acids. CDR1 and CDR2 from the germline V gene are SNHLY and FYNNEI. The V gene end was trimmed by 6 bases and the J gene end by 10 bases; junction bases not matched to a gene: 15. The CDR3 spells CASRLILPGQGDYTF. Here the CDR3 DNA reads TGTGCCAGCAGACTAATTCTACCGGGACAGGGAGACTACACCTTC.

This clone has only one observation. This chain uses TRBV6-8 with TRBJ1-2, with 8 bases aligning to TRBD1. After removal of 6 bases from V and 4 bases from J, the junction contained 7 bases not matched to a gene. CDR3 length equals 14 residues. Germline V CDR1 and CDR2: MNHGY, SAAAGT. CDR3 bases: TGTGCCAGCAGAACAGGGGGGATCATCTATGGCTACACCTTC. Translated: CASRTGGIIYGYTF.

In this sample, this clone turned up a few times. The V and J genes are TRBV15 and TRBJ1-2; D not certain. V was clipped by 2 bases and J by 7 bases, with 17 bases between them. The CDR3 runs to 15 residues. Germline lookup yields CDR1 LNHNV and CDR2 YYDKDF (reference sequence). This chain's CDR3 is CATSRNIGSPGGYTF. The CDR3 bases are TGTGCCACCAGCAGAAACATAGGGAGCCCGGGTGGCTACACCTTC.

This chain links TRBV6-8 with TRBJ2-3, with D possibly matching TRBD1 (5 bases). The CDR3 runs to 17 residues. In germline, CDR1 is MNHGY, CDR2 SAAAGT. Trimming shortened V by 3 bases and J by 0 bases, and 16 bases separated the two germline ends. CDR3: CASSYALGQRSTDTQYF. The DNA for the CDR3 is TGTGCCAGCAGTTATGCTCTGGGGCAGCGAAGCACAGATACGCAGTATTTT.

This clone was seen a few times. The J gene is TRBJ2-3, the V gene TRBV30, with D uncertain. V shed 3 bases and J shed 6 bases, with 10 bases lying between them. The CDR3 runs 12 residues. The V gene's germline CDR1 is GTSNPN and CDR2 SVGIG (reference sequence). The CDR3 region is CAWRQGKDTQYF. CDR3 sequence (DNA): TGTGCCTGGAGACAAGGCAAGGATACGCAGTATTTT.

V is TRBV28 and J is TRBJ2-6, with D tentatively TRBD2 (6 bases). V was pared by 5 bases and J by 0 bases, with 11 bases between. This CDR3 is 16 amino acids long. The germline V gene has CDR1 MDHEN and CDR2 SYDVKM. CDR3 protein: CASSPTGGSGANVLTF. CDR3 nucleotide sequence: TGTGCCAGCAGTCCGACCGGGGGCTCTGGGGCCAACGTCCTGACTTTC.

The V call is TRBV5-1, the J call TRBJ2-3; 7 bases match TRBD2. CDR3 length: 15 amino acids. The germline V gene has CDR1 SGHRS and CDR2 YFSETQ. The V gene end was trimmed by 3 bases and the J gene end by 0 bases; junction bases not matched to a gene: 4. As DNA, the CDR3 is TGCGCCAGCAGCTCCGCGGGGGACAGCACAGATACGCAGTATTTT. This codes for CASSSAGDSTDTQYF. Drawing the rest from reference TRBV5-1 and TRBJ2-3, the complete variable domain is KAGVTQTPRYLIKTRGQQVTLSCSPISGHRSVSWYQQTPGQGLQFLFEYFSETQRNKGNFPGRFSGRQFSNSRSEMNVSTLELGDSALYLCASSSAGDSTDTQYFGPGTRLTVL.

The chain employs TRBV5-1 and TRBJ2-1; 9 nucleotides line up with TRBD2. Trimming at V came to 0 bases and at J to 6 bases, leaving 4 bases not matched to a gene. This CDR3 comprises 15 residues. CDR1 is SGHRS and CDR2 is YFSETQ in the germline V gene. This chain's CDR3 is CASSLALLAGNEQFF. The CDR3 nucleotides are TGCGCCAGCAGCTTGGCCCTACTAGCGGGCAATGAGCAGTTCTTC.

The rearrangement uses TRBV15 and TRBJ2-7; D unclear. Germline V lookup: CDR1 LNHNV, CDR2 YYDKDF (reference sequence). This CDR3 has 14 amino acids. Trimming shortened V by 0 bases and J by 2 bases, and 8 bases separated the two germline ends. Written as DNA, the CDR3 is TGTGCCACCAGCAGAGATATCGTCCCCTACGAGCAGTACGTC. Its protein is CATSRDIVPYEQYV.

This clone showed up just once. The chain has TRBV7-5 and TRBJ2-7; the table assigns TRBD1, which was not confirmed against the DNA. TRBV7-5 is flagged as a pseudogene. This CDR3 is built from 14 residues. CDR3 DNA: TGTGCCAGCAGCTTGGGAAGGACAATGTACGAGCAGTACTTC. This translates into CASSLGRTMYEQYF.

A word on this clone: Its ends do not fully match the called genes, so a read error is possible. The genes are TRBV6-7 and TRBJ1-1; D not certain. TRBV6-7 is known as an ORF, though its function is uncertain. The CDR3 consists of 14 residues. CDR3 nucleotides: TGTGCCAGCAGTTACTCCAACATGAACACTGAAGCTTTTTTT. Translating it yields CASSYSNMNTEAFF.

The rearrangement joins TRBV6-8 to TRBJ2-1; TRBD2 matches at 11 bases. The CDR3 covers 18 residues. Germline CDR1 MNHGY, CDR2 SAAAGT. V was clipped by 6 bases and J by 0 bases; unmatched bases: 10. CDR3 coding DNA: TGTGCCAGCAGCCCCGGGACTAGCGGCCACCCCTCCTACAATGAGCAGTTCTTC. Translated: CASSPGTSGHPSYNEQFF.

This chain uses TRBV10-2 with TRBJ2-1; TRBD2 matches at 8 bases. The germline CDR1 and CDR2 sequences are WSHSY and SAAADI. V shed 6 bases, J shed 4 bases, and the junction held 11 bases outside the gene matches. This CDR3 comprises 16 residues. CDR3 DNA: TGCGCCAGCAGCCAGCCCGGACTAGCCTTTTACAATGAGCAGTTCTTC. It is translated as CASSQPGLAFYNEQFF.

This clone was found a few times. J is TRBJ2-1 and V is TRBV6-7; D is uncertain. TRBV6-7 is identified as an open reading frame with a role that is uncertain. V was shortened by 5 bases and J by 8 bases, with 7 bases between the two germline ends. CDR3 length: 11 residues. The CDR3 DNA reads as TGTGCCAGCAGTGATTGGTATGAGCAGTTCTTC. This sequence encodes CASSDWYEQFF.

The chain carries TRBV10-2 and TRBJ1-5, with a tentative D call TRBD1 (6 bases). Germline assignment: CDR1 WSHSY and CDR2 SAAADI. V lost 6 bases, J lost 4 bases, and 10 bases lay in between. The CDR3 runs to 13 residues. CDR3 sequence: CASRDSLNQPQHF. CDR3 in DNA: TGCGCCAGCAGGGACAGTTTAAATCAGCCCCAGCATTTT.

This chain connects TRBV10-2 to TRBJ1-5; no clear D. V gave up 6 bases and J gave up 5 bases, with 17 bases separating them. The CDR3 runs to 15 residues. Germline-derived CDR1 and CDR2 are WSHSY and SAAADI. The CDR3 loop reads CASRYGSRRDQPQHF. The CDR3 DNA sequence: TGCGCCAGCAGATACGGCTCTCGGAGGGATCAGCCCCAGCATTTT.

DNA of the CDR3: TGTGCCAGCAGCCCGGGGGGTAGCGGGATTCACAATGAGCAGTTCTTC. Translation gives CASSPGGSGIHNEQFF. The chain is built from TRBV11-3 and TRBJ2-1; 8 bases map to TRBD2. The CDR3 runs to 16 residues. V dropped 5 bases and J dropped 5; count of bases not matched to a gene: 11. Germline lookup yields CDR1 SGHNT and CDR2 YENEEA.